Following are 15 T cell receptor beta chains from one sample sequenced in a study of cytomegalovirus exposure and HLA in healthy donors. Here immunoSEQ multiplex PCR was the method, and the copy in TCRdb shows in-frame clones only, minus some. The sample records 250,000 or so clones, 90% being singletons. Input material: PBMCs. Every receptor here comes from a woman aged 18-30 years in good health and CMV-seronegative.

The chain joins TRBV25-1 to TRBJ2-1, with D possibly matching TRBD2 (6 bases). Germline CDR1 MGHDK, CDR2 SYGVNS. This CDR3 is built from 14 residues. V was clipped by 5 bases and J by 8 bases, with 16 bases between them. DNA of the CDR3: TGTGCCAGCAGTCCGACTAGTGTGGGGCATGAGCAGTTCTTC. This gives the protein CASSPTSVGHEQFF.

The chain carries TRBV4-1 and TRBJ2-1, with TRBD1 as a possible D gene (6 bases). V gave up 1 base and J gave up 4 bases, with 17 bases separating them. This CDR3 region has 17 residues. Germline V gives CDR1 MGHRA, CDR2 YSYEKL. The CDR3 sequence is CASSQGPDLGAYNEQFF. The CDR3 nucleotides are TGCGCCAGCAGCCAAGGCCCTGACTTGGGGGCGTACAATGAGCAGTTCTTC.

The chain couples TRBV28 to TRBJ1-6; TRBD1 matches at 8 bases. Per the germline V gene, CDR1 is MDHEN and CDR2 is SYDVKM. After removal of 8 bases from V and 9 bases from J, the junction contained 12 bases not matched to a gene. The CDR3 is made up of 15 amino acids. The DNA for the CDR3 is TGTGCCAGCGTCTCGGGACAGGTATCAAGTTCACCCCTCCACTTT. Its translation: CASVSGQVSSSPLHF.

The chain joins TRBV7-3 to TRBJ2-3; D possibly corresponds to TRBD2 (6 bases). V dropped 4 bases and J dropped 0 bases, with 8 bases sitting between them. The CDR3 covers 14 residues. CDR1 and CDR2 (germline): SGHTA, FQGTGA. The CDR3 here is CASSSGTSTDTQYF. The CDR3 DNA reads TGTGCCAGCAGCTCAGGGACTAGCACAGATACGCAGTATTTT.

The gene calls are TRBV7-8 and TRBJ1-4, with TRBD1 identical over 7 bases. Trimming took 5 bases from V and 10 from J; bases not matched to a gene: 10. The CDR3 extends over 14 amino acids. The V gene's germline CDR1 is SGHVS and CDR2 FQNEAQ. In DNA, the CDR3 is TGTGCCAGCAGCAATGCTGACAGGGAAGGAAAACTGTTTTTT. It is translated as CASSNADREGKLFF.

The rearrangement links TRBV7-3 to TRBJ2-2; no clear D gene. The germline gives CDR1 SGHTA, CDR2 FQGTGA. The CDR3 runs 11 residues. V lost 5 bases to trimming and J lost 8 bases, with 6 bases between them. The chain's CDR3 is CASSPTGELFF. The CDR3 region has the DNA TGTGCCAGCAGCCCTACGGGGGAGCTGTTTTTT.

The chain is built from TRBV5-1 and TRBJ1-2, with D possibly matching TRBD1 (5 bases). The CDR3 covers 14 residues. From germline, CDR1 is SGHRS and CDR2 YFSETQ. V was pared by 3 bases and J by 4 bases, with 13 bases between. CDR3 loop: CASSWPGQGYGYTF. The CDR3 DNA sequence: TGCGCCAGCAGCTGGCCTGGACAAGGCTATGGCTACACCTTC.

V gene TRBV6-6 combines with J gene TRBJ1-2; TRBD1 matches at 8 bases. Germline V gene sequence: CDR1 MNHNY, CDR2 SVGAGI (reference sequence). This CDR3 contains 13 residues. V shed 6 bases, J shed 6 bases, and the junction held 6 bases outside the gene matches. The CDR3 nucleotides read TGTGCCAGCAGCCACACGACAGGGGATGGCTACACCTTC. This encodes CASSHTTGDGYTF.

The chain is built from TRBV6-1 and TRBJ2-2; TRBD2 matches 14 bases. Germline lookup yields CDR1 MNHNS and CDR2 SASEGT. Trimming cost V 4 bases and J 2 bases; bases outside gene matches: 9. The CDR3 is 19 amino acids. The CDR3 sequence is CASSAPGTSGGGNTGELFF. CDR3 sequence (DNA): TGTGCCAGCAGTGCCCCGGGGACTAGCGGGGGAGGTAACACCGGGGAGCTGTTTTTT.

The chain links TRBV6-4 to TRBJ2-3; no definite D call. V dropped 2 bases and J dropped 2 bases, with 8 bases sitting between them. CDR3 size: 14 residues. Germline V gene sequence: CDR1 MRHNA, CDR2 SNTAGT. The CDR3 nucleotides are TGTGCCAGCAGTGACCTCGGTCTCACAGATACGCAGTATTTT. Amino acid sequence: CASSDLGLTDTQYF.

This chain connects TRBV5-1 to TRBJ2-1, with 7 bases aligning to TRBD1. Trimming at V came to 4 bases and at J to 8 bases, leaving 9 bases not matched to a gene. The length of the CDR3 is 14 residues. Germline CDR1 SGHRS, CDR2 YFSETQ. The CDR3 sequence: CASSQWTGDYEQFF. CDR3 DNA sequence: TGCGCCAGCAGCCAGTGGACAGGTGACTATGAGCAGTTCTTC. Variable domain in full (rest from reference TRBV5-1 and TRBJ2-1): KAGVTQTPRYLIKTRGQQVTLSCSPISGHRSVSWYQQTPGQGLQFLFEYFSETQRNKGNFPGRFSGRQFSNSRSEMNVSTLELGDSALYLCASSQWTGDYEQFFGPGTRLTVL.

The V and J genes are TRBV7-2 and TRBJ2-1; the D gene is possibly TRBD2 (6 bases). Germline loops: CDR1 SGHTA, CDR2 FQGNSA. The CDR3 runs to 16 residues. V lost 5 bases and J 8 bases, leaving 22 bases between the germline ends. The CDR3 region is CASSENPTRFGDEQFF. The CDR3 DNA is TGTGCCAGCAGCGAGAACCCGACTAGATTCGGCGATGAGCAGTTCTTC.

A few counts support this clone. The chain carries TRBV5-1 and TRBJ1-6; TRBD1 aligns across 8 bases. V shed 1 base, J shed 9 bases, and the junction held 3 bases outside the gene matches. CDR1 is SGHRS, CDR2 YFSETQ, per germline. The CDR3 runs to 14 residues. Here the CDR3 DNA reads TGCGCCAGCAGCTTGAGCGACAGGGGTTCACCCCTCCACTTT. Translating it yields CASSLSDRGSPLHF.

This rearrangement joins TRBV4-3 to TRBJ1-6; no clear D. V lost 0 bases to trimming and J lost 8 bases, with 14 bases between them. Germline assignment: CDR1 LGHNA and CDR2 YSLEER. The CDR3 runs to 16 residues. CDR3 nucleotide sequence: TGCGCCAGCAGCCAAGATCCCAGGCCCGGGGATTCACCCCTCCACTTT. Translated: CASSQDPRPGDSPLHF.

V is TRBV7-9 and J is TRBJ1-6; D ambiguous. V shed 0 bases and J shed 11 bases, with 14 bases lying between them. CDR1 is SEHNR, CDR2 FQNEAQ, per germline (reference sequence). The CDR3 loop spans 15 amino acids. CDR3 bases: TGTGCCAGCAGCTTAGCGCAGGTTTCGACCGCACCCCTCCACTTT. Its translation is CASSLAQVSTAPLHF.